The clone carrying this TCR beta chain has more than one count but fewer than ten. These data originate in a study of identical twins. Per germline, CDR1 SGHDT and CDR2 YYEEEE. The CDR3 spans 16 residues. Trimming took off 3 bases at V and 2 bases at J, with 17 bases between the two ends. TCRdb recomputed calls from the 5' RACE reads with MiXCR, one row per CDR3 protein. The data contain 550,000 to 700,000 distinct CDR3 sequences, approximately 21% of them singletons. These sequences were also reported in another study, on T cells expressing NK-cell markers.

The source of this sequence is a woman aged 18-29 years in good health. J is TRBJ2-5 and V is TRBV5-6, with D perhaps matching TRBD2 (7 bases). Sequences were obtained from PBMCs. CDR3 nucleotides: TGTGCCAGCAGCTCCCTTCAGCGGGACATACAAGAGACCCAGTACTTC. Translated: CASSSLQRDIQETQYF.